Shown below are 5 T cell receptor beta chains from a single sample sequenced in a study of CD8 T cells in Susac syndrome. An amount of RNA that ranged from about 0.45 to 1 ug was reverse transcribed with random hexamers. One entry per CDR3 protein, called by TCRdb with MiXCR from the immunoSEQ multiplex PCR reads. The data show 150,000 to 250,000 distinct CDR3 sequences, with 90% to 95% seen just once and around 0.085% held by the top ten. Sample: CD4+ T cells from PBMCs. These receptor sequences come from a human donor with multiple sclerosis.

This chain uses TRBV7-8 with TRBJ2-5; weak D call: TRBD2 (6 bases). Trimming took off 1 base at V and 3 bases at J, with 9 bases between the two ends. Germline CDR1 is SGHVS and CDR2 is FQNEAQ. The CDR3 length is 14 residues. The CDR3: CASSLELAEETQYF. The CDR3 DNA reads TGTGCCAGCAGCTTAGAACTAGCCGAAGAGACCCAGTACTTC.

CDR3 protein: CASADRLTDTQYF. The CDR3 region has the DNA TGTGCCAGCGCGGACAGGCTGACAGATACGCAGTATTTT. The chain recombines TRBV6-1 with TRBJ2-3; 7 bases map to TRBD1. The CDR3 extends over 13 amino acids. Losses at the gene ends were 8 bases for V and 3 bases for J; bases not matched to a gene: 5. Germline V gene data show CDR1 as MNHNS and CDR2 as SASEGT.

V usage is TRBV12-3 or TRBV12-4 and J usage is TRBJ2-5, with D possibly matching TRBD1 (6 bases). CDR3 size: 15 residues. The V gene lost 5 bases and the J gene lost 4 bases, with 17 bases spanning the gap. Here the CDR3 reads CASSPRQAVRETQYF. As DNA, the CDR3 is TGTGCCAGCAGTCCCCGACAGGCCGTCCGAGAGACCCAGTACTTC.

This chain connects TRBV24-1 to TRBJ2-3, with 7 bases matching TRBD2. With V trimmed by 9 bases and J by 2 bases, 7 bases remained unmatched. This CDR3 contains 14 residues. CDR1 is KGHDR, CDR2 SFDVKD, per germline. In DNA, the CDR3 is TGTGCCACCGGACCTACTAGCGACACAGATACGCAGTATTTT. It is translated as CATGPTSDTDTQYF.

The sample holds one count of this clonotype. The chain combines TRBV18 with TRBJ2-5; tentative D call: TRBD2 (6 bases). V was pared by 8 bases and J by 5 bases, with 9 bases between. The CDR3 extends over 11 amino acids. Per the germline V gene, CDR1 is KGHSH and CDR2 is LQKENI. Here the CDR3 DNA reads TGTGCCAGCCACCGGGGGGAGACCCAGTACTTC. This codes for CASHRGETQYF.